This is a list of T cell receptor beta chains from one sample in a study of CD8+ T cells in alopecia areata. Clones were read by immunoSEQ multiplex PCR, and TCRdb kept only the in-frame ones, dropping some. The sample contains about 13,000 clones, 55% to 80% of which appear only once. The sequencing here drew on skin, taken at week 4, from a patient treated with tofacitinib. Receptors were obtained from a human donor with alopecia areata. Both conserved end residues are part of each CDR3. A D gene is named only where the DNA matches it firmly. A row's size may be missing; if present it is once, few, many or a size class.

CDR3 protein	CDR3 DNA	clone size	D gene	J gene	V gene
CASSRDRSSYEQYF	TGTGCCAGCAGCAGGGACAGGAGCTCCTACGAGCAGTACTTC	-	TRBD1	TRBJ2-7	TRBV7-2
CASSPAAGTDYGYTF	TGTGCCAGCTCACCCGCCGCCGGGACGGATTATGGCTACACCTTC	-	-	TRBJ1-2	TRBV18
CASSLGNSGPGGDTQYF	TGTGCCAGCAGCTTGGGGAATAGCGGACCGGGTGGGGATACGCAGTATTTT	few	-	TRBJ2-3	TRBV5-4
CASSLDPGGPAYEQYF	TGCGCCAGCAGCCTGGACCCGGGGGGACCTGCCTACGAGCAGTACTTC	-	TRBD2	TRBJ2-7	TRBV5-1
CASSFRGQGAGGYTF	TGTGCCAGCAGCTTCCGAGGACAGGGGGCGGGAGGCTACACCTTC	-	TRBD1	TRBJ1-2	TRBV7-2
CAISDRDKPLSGYTF	TGTGCCATCAGTGATAGGGACAAGCCCCTCTCTGGCTACACCTTC	-	-	TRBJ1-2	TRBV10-3
CASSGSGAGGIDTQYF	TGTGCCAGCAGCGGTAGCGGGGCAGGGGGTATAGATACGCAGTATTTT	-	-	TRBJ2-3	TRBV7-8
CASSKAMAANMNTEAFF	TGTGCCAGCAGCAAAGCGATGGCAGCAAATATGAACACTGAAGCTTTCTTT	-	-	TRBJ1-1	TRBV21-1
CASSVETARTDTQYF	TGTGCCAGCAGTGTAGAGACAGCCCGCACAGATACGCAGTATTTT	-	-	TRBJ2-3	TRBV6-1
CASSLDQDYEQYF	TGTGCCAGCAGCCTGGACCAGGACTACGAGCAGTACTTC	-	-	TRBJ2-7	TRBV14
CASSAVGGGGYEQYF	TGTGCCAGCAGTGCGGTTGGCGGGGGGGGCTACGAGCAGTACTTC	few	TRBD2	TRBJ2-7	TRBV6-1